Here is one TCR beta chain with its context. No cognate antigen has been identified for it. Per-base quality was not reported, and no clone a single base away is much larger than it. The sample originates from a study of cytomegalovirus exposure and HLA in healthy donors (dated by TCRdb to the late 2010s). Describing the broader study: An earlier analysis of approximately 640 of the donors reported more than 250 Gb of sequence data and 117 million unique TCR beta sequences from 190 million or so T cells. HLA typing included class I and class II loci at four-digit resolution. Roughly 300 gigabases of sequencing data and around 80 million unique TCR sequences made up an early release that covered approximately 650 HLA-typed donors. Donor age, sex, ethnicity and CMV serostatus were compiled alongside the repertoire data. Among some 400 genotyped donors of the cohort, an average of around 220,000 unique TCR beta nucleotide sequences was sequenced per donor, of which roughly 17% were non-productive. Because of strong linkage in the cohort, five DR-DQ haplotypes were treated as single units for association and clustering. The number of donors typed differed by locus, with about 629-640 for A, B, C, DRB1 and DQB1, about 500 for DQA1, over 600 for DPA1, and roughly 450 for DPB1. Using immunosequencing, the study profiled T cell repertoires from approximately 700 subjects and related those repertoires to cytomegalovirus serostatus. An earlier analysis of around 580 of the donors used high-throughput TCR beta sequencing to judge whether each TCR beta V gene segment behaved as functional or pseudogenic. In the later analysis, no new phenotypic data were used to find candidate immune exposures; instead, reliance was placed on TCR beta sequences and their occurrence across donors. In a later genetic analysis, genome-wide SNP genotypes for about three fifths of the roughly 670 donors were used, and that subset was treated as a discovery cohort. Among the approximately 430 genotyped donors, around 79% belonged to the genetic ancestry cluster associated with self-reported Caucasian donors. Besides the first cohort of roughly 640 subjects, a separate validation cohort made up of over a hundred different subjects was used. The study was designed to test whether signatures of past pathogen exposure could be identified by cataloging public T cell receptors. All discovery cohort repertoires had been generated on a single sequencing platform. In a later analysis, previously published TCR beta repertoires from 666 donors were re-analyzed and high-resolution HLA genotyping was added so that TCR occurrence patterns could be studied. High-throughput TCR immunosequencing, statistical association of individual TCRs with disease status, and machine learning were combined to predict cytomegalovirus infection status. Results and caveats for the whole study, not just this receptor: A later genetic analysis associated a missense DCLRE1C variant with V-gene and J-gene trimming of TCR beta chains, and an independent cohort replicated the association. A later analysis found that HLA-associated TCR beta chains were more clonally expanded and had lower generation probabilities than equally common non-associated chains. Specific HLA alleles were associated with some 15,000 TCR beta sequences at a false discovery rate of 0.05 in a later analysis. A later analysis found that TCR association rates varied across HLA loci, with DRB1 alleles showing the most associated TCRs and HLA-C alleles the fewest. Most CMV-associated TCR beta chains appeared to be HLA-restricted in a later analysis, and the HLA associations seemed to be driven largely by CMV exposure. Compared with the roughly 670-donor mean, donors in an Asian-associated ancestry cluster had fewer N-insertions in productive TCRs, according to a later genetic analysis. In the study, approximately 160 TCR beta chains were listed as associated with cytomegalovirus. Linkage disequilibrium might explain the correlated functional status among segregating V segments, but an unknown experimental factor could not be ruled out. Because some donors lacked HLA typing at each locus, the association tests relied only on the typed subset. Roughly uniform sequencing depth across donors was assumed in presence/absence analyses, although this assumption may not hold. The cohort was sequenced for TCR beta chains only, and without alpha or paired-chain data the features that could be detected were limited. In vitro tests confirmed that a few of the cytomegalovirus-associated TCR beta chains recognize cytomegalovirus antigens. Most TCR sequences were observed very rarely across donors, whereas some public TCRs were present in many individuals. In an earlier analysis of approximately 590 of the donors, most TCR beta V segments appeared in productive rearrangements about 90% or about 30% of the time, broadly matching IMGT annotations. The earlier analysis of 587 of the donors excluded roughly 17 rarely observed V segments, including chromosome 9 orphons, because counts were too low. Several of the top co-occurrence clusters appeared to be linked to parvovirus B19, influenza, CMV and Epstein-Barr virus, according to a later analysis. When HLA alleles, especially DR and DQ, strongly co-occurred, attributing TCR associations to individual alleles was difficult. The only immune exposure information available for the cohort was CMV serostatus. The classifier was reported to diagnose cytomegalovirus status with high specificity and sensitivity in both the original and validation cohorts. A group of highly shared sequence variants was considered likely to be a technical artifact of the sequencing pipeline. According to the authors, the approach could potentially be generalized to other disease states and immunological phenotypes. The 87-base-pair reads could not distinguish some IMGT-functional V segments, including TRBV6-2 and TRBV6-3, so those segments were excluded. A further reported finding was that TCR beta sequences accurately predicted the HLA-A and HLA-B alleles for most subjects in the first cohort.

The cohort comprised around 700 healthy bone marrow donors. At the time of sampling, all cohort members were nominally healthy, though unrecorded immune exposures were likely present. The donor was CMV seronegative and belonged to the group of more than 300 seronegative cohort members. Each donor provided a peripheral blood sample, and peripheral blood mononuclear cells were used for TCR beta sequencing. The Qiagen DNeasy Blood Extraction Kit was used to extract genomic DNA from the blood cell samples. The library came from the immunoSEQ multiplex PCR assay. A mixture of 60 forward primers for TCR Vbeta segments and 13 reverse primers for TCR Jbeta segments was used in the multiplex PCR. Amplification of the CDR3 region of rearranged TCR beta genes was performed with a multiplex PCR assay on genomic DNA. The Illumina HiSeq System was used to sequence the amplified TCR beta libraries as 87-base-pair reads. For the original study's pipeline: A later analysis tallied some 79 million unique TCR beta chains across the 610 or so repertoires, and roughly 11 million of those chains were shared by two or more donors. A nearest-neighbor algorithm error-corrected the raw reads and collapsed the reads into unique sequences, merging closely related sequences to remove PCR and sequencing errors. CDR3 sequences were aligned to IMGT reference sequences to assign V, D and J gene segments. For a sequence to be retained, at least a six-nucleotide match to both a V gene segment and a J gene segment was required. Rearrangements were called productive when the CDR3 lacked stop codons and stayed in frame with V and J; all others were non-productive. CDR3 was defined by IMGT convention, running from the second conserved V-encoded cysteine to the conserved J-encoded phenylalanine. The earlier analysis of some 600 of the donors excluded sequences that lacked an unambiguous match to a single V gene segment. In an earlier analysis of around 590 of the donors, a V segment was called functional when productive rearrangements were above 56.7%, and segregating when the standard deviation between donors exceeded 5%. A statistical classification framework was built for diagnosing cytomegalovirus status from the catalog of TCR beta chain sequences. In a later analysis, V and J genes were assigned by comparing TCR nucleotide sequences against IMGT/GENE-DB human TR gene sequences. In a later analysis, CDR3 sequences and most-parsimonious VDJ recombination scenarios were assigned using the TCRdist pipeline. In a later analysis, each TCR beta chain was defined by its CDR3 amino acid sequence together with its V-gene family, and reads without a unique V-gene family were excluded. A later analysis removed several hundred highly shared, low-generation-probability nucleotide sequences to deal with suspected cross-contamination and a sequencing artifact. For each public chain, a later analysis derived a clonal expansion index from normalized ranks of inferred template counts within each repertoire. Generation probabilities in a later analysis came from a VDJ recombination model fitted to out-of-frame rearrangements, and those results were checked against IGoR. A later analysis scored TCR-TCR, TCR-HLA and TCR-CMV co-occurrence with hypergeometric tests, applying a repertoire-size bias correction to TCR pairs. In a later analysis, false discovery rates were estimated by permuting HLA or CMV assignments 20 times. In a later analysis, co-occurring TCRs were grouped using DBSCAN, with TCRdist sequence similarity added in when clustering inside HLA-allele-positive subsets. Co-occurrence clustering excluded repertoires with fewer than 30,000 or more than 120,000 public chains, plus five with anomalous nucleotide sharing. TCRdb took over this immuneACCESS table, retaining in-frame rearrangements with V and J assigned. Such tables are incomplete; in checked studies, under half of the missing clones stem from an unresolved V gene, and the remainder is unexplained. V and J calls plus clone size are reproduced from that table; the DNA served to infer D and trimming. The sample table records around 80,000 clones; 75% to 80% of these occur just once. The ten largest clones take up approximately 4.5% of the sample.

Based on the germline V gene, the CDR1 and CDR2 sequences are SGHDT and YYEEEE. Relative to germline, V is 3 bases shorter and J is 0 bases shorter, with 7 bases between their ends. From cysteine to phenylalanine, the CDR3 is 14 amino acids long. Just the 42-base CDR3 DNA is kept, in frame starting at base 1. The sequence derives from a man aged 35 to 55 in good health and CMV-seronegative. The sequenced sample was PBMCs. Recombination joined TRBV5-6 with TRBJ1-3; tentative D gene TRBD1, with 6 bases matching. CDR3 reads: CASSSDSSGNTIYF. The sequenced DNA: TGTGCCAGCAGCTCGGACAGCTCTGGAAACACCATATATTTT. The entire variable domain, with the stretches around the CDR3 drawn from the reference TRBV5-6 and TRBJ1-3 proteins, is DAGVTQSPTHLIKTRGQQVTLRCSPKSGHDTVSWYQQALGQGPQFIFQYYEEEERQRGNFPDRFSGHQFPNYSSELNVNALLLGDSALYLCASSSDSSGNTIYFGEGSWLTVV.